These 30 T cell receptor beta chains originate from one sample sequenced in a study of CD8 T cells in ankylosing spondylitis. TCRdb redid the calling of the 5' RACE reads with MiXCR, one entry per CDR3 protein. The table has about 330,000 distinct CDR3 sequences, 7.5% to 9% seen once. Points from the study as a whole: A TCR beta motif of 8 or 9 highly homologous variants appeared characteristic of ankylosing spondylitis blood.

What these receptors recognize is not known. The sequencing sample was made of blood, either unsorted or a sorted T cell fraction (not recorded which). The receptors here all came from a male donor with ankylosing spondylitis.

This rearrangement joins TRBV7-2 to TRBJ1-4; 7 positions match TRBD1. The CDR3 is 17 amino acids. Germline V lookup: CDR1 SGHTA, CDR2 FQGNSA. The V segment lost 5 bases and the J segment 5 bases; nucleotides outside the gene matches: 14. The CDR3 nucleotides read TGTGCCAGCAGCCCCCGGGGACAGTGGTTGGAGAATGAAAAACTGTTTTTT. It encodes CASSPRGQWLENEKLFF.

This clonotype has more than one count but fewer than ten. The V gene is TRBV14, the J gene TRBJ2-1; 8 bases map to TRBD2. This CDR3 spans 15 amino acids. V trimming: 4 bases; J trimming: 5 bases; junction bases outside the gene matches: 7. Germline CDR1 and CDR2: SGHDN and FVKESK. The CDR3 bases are TGTGCCAGCAGCCGGGCCATTAGCGGGGACAATGAGCAGTTCTTC. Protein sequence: CASSRAISGDNEQFF.

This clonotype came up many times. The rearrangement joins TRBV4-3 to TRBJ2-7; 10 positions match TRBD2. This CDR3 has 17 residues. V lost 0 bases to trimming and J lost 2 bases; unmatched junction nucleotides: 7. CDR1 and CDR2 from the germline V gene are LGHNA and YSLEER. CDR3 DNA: TGCGCCAGCAGCCAAGATGCTAGCGGGAGTACTCCCTACGAGCAGTACTTC. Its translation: CASSQDASGSTPYEQYF.

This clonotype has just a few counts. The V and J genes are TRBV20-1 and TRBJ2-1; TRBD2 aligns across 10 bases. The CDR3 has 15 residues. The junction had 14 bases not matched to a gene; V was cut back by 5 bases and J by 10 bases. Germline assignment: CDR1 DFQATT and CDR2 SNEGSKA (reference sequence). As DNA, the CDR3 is TGCAGTGCTCAACCCGCTAGCGGGAGTGCGCGAGAGCAGTTCTTC. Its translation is CSAQPASGSAREQFF.

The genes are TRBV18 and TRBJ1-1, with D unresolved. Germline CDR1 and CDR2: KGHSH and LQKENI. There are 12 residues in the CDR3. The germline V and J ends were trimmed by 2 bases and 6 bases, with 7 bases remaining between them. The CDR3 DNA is TGTGCCAGCTCACCATCGCCCGCTGAAGCTTTCTTT. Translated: CASSPSPAEAFF.

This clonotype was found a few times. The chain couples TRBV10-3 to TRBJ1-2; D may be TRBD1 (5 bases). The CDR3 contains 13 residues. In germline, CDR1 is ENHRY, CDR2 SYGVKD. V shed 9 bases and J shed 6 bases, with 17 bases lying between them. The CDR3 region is CAILKQAGDGYTF. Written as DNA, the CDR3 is TGTGCCATTCTTAAACAGGCGGGAGATGGCTACACCTTC.

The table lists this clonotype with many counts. The CDR3 region is CASSLAGGSNQPQHF. The DNA for the CDR3 is TGCGCCAGCAGCTTGGCGGGCGGGAGCAATCAGCCCCAGCATTTT. The V and J genes are TRBV5-1 and TRBJ1-5; no reliable D call. V was trimmed by 0 bases and J by 1 base, leaving 8 bases between them. The CDR3 loop spans 15 amino acids. Germline V CDR1 and CDR2: SGHRS, YFSETQ.

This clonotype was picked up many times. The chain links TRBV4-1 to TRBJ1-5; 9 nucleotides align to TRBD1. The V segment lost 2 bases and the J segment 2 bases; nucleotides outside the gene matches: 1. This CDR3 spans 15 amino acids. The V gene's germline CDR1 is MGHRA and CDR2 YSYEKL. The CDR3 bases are TGCGCCAGCAGCCAACGGACAGGGGGCAATCAGCCCCAGCATTTT. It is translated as CASSQRTGGNQPQHF.

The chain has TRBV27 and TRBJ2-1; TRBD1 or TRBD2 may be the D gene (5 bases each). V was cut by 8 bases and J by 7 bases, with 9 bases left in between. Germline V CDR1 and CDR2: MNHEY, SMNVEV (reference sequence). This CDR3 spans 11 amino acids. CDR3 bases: TGTGCCAGCGGTGAGGGGAATGAGCAGTTCTTC. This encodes CASGEGNEQFF.

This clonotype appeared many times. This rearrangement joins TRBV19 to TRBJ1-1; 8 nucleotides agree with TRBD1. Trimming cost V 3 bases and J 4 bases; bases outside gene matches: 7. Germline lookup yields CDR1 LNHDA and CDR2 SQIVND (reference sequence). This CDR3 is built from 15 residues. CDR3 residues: CASSILRTGSTEAFF. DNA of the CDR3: TGTGCCAGTAGTATCCTTAGGACAGGGAGCACTGAAGCTTTCTTT.

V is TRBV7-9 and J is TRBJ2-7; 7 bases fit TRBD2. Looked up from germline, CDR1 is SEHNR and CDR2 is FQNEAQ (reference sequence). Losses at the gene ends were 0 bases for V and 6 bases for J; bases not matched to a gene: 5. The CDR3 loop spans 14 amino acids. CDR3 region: CASSLAGLDVEQYF. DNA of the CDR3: TGTGCCAGCAGCTTAGCTGGACTAGACGTCGAGCAGTACTTC.

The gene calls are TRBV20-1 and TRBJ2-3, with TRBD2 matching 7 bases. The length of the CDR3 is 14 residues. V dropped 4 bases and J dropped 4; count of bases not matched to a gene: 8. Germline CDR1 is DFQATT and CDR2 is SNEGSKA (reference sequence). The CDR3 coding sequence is TGCAGTGCTACCCCCGGGAGGAGGGCAGATACGCAGTATTTT. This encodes CSATPGRRADTQYF.

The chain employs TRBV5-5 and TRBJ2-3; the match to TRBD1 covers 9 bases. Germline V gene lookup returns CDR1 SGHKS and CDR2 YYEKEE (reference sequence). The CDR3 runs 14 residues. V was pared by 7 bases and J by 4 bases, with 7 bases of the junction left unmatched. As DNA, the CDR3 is TGTGCCAGCGGACCGGGACAGGGTGCAGATACGCAGTATTTT. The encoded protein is CASGPGQGADTQYF.

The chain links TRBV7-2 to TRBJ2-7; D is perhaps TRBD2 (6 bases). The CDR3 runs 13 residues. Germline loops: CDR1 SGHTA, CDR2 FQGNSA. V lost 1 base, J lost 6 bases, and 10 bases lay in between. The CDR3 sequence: CASSLEGRGEQYF. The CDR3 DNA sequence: TGTGCCAGCAGCTTAGAGGGGCGGGGCGAGCAGTACTTC.

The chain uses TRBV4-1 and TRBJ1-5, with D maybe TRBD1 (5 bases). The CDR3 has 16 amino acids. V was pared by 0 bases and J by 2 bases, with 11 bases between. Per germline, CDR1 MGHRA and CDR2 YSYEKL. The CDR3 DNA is TGCGCCAGCAGCCAAGATAGACAGTTAGGCAATCAGCCCCAGCATTTT. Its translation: CASSQDRQLGNQPQHF.

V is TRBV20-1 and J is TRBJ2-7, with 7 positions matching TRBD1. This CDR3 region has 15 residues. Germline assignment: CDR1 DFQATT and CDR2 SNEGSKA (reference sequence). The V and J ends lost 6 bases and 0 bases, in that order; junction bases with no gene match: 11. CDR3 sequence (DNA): TGCAGTGCAACCGGGACAGCTGAGTTCTCCTACGAGCAGTACTTC. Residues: CSATGTAEFSYEQYF.

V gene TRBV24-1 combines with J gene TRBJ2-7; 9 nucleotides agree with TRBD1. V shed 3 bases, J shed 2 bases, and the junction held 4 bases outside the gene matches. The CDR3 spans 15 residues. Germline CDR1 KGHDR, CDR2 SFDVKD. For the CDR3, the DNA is TGTGCCACCAGTGATGCGACAGGGGGGGCCTACGAGCAGTACTTC. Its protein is CATSDATGGAYEQYF.

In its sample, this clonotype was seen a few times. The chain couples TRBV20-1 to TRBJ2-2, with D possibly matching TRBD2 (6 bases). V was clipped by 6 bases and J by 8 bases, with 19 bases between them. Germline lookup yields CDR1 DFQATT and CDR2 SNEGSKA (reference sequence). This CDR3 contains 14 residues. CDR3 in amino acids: CSAPLRGRGGELFF. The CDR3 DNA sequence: TGCAGTGCCCCTCTACGGGGGAGAGGGGGGGAGCTGTTTTTT.

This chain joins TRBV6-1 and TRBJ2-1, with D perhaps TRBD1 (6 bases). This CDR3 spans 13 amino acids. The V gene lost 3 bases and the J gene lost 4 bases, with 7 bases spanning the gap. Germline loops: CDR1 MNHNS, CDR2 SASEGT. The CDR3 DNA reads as TGTGCCAGCAGTGACGGACAGTACAATGAGCAGTTCTTC. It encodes CASSDGQYNEQFF.

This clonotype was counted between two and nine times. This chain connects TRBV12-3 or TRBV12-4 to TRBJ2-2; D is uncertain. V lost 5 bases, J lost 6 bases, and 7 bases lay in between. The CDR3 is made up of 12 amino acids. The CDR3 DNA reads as TGTGCCAGCAGTACCGGGCCCGGGGAGCTGTTTTTT. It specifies CASSTGPGELFF.

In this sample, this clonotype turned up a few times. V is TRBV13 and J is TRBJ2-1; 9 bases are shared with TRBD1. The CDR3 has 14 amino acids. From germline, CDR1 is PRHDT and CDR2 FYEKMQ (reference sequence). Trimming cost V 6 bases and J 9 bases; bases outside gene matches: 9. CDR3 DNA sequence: TGTGCCAGCAGTGGGGACAGGGCAGCGCGTGAGCAGTTCTTC. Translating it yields CASSGDRAAREQFF.

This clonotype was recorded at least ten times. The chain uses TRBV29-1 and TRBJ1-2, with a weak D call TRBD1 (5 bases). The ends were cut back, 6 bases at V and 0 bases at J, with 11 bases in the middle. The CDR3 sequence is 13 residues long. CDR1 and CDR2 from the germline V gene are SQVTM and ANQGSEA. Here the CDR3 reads CSVGTVANYGYTF. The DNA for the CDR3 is TGCAGCGTGGGGACCGTAGCTAACTATGGCTACACCTTC.

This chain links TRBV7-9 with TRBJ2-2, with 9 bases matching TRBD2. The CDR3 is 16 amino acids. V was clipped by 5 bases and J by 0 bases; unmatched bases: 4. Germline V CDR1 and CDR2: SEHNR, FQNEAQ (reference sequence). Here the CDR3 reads CASSAGGESNTGELFF. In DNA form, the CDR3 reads TGTGCCAGCAGCGCGGGAGGGGAATCGAACACCGGGGAGCTGTTTTTT. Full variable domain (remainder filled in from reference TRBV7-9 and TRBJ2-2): DTGVSQNPRHKITKRGQNVTFRCDPISEHNRLYWYRQTLGQGPEFLTYFQNEAQLEKSRLLSDRFSAERPKGSFSTLEIQRTEQGDSAMYLCASSAGGESNTGELFFGEGSRLTVL.

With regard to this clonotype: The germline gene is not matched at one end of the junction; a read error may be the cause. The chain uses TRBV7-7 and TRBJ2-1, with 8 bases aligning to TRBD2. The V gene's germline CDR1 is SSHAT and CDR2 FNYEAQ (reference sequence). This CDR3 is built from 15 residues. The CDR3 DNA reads TGTGCCAGCAGCCCTCGGGAGGGTACCTACGATGAGCAGTTCTTC. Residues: CASSPREGTYDEQFF.

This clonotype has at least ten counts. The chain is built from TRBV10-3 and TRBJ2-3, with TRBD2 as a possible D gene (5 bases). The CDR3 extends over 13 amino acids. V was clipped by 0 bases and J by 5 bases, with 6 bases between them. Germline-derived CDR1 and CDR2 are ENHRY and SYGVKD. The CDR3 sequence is CAISESSGDTQYF. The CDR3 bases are TGTGCCATCAGTGAGTCGAGCGGAGATACGCAGTATTTT.

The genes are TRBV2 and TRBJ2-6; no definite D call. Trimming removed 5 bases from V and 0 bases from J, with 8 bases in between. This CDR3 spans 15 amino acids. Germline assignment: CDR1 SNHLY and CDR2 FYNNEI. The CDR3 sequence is CASSPERSGANVLTF. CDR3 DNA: TGTGCCAGCAGTCCAGAGCGCTCTGGGGCCAACGTCCTGACTTTC.

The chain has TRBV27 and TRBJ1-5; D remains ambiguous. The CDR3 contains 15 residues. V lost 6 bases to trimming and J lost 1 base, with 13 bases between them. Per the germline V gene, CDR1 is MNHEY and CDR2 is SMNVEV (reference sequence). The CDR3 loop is CASRTTWGSNQPQHF. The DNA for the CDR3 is TGTGCCAGCAGAACGACATGGGGAAGCAATCAGCCCCAGCATTTT.

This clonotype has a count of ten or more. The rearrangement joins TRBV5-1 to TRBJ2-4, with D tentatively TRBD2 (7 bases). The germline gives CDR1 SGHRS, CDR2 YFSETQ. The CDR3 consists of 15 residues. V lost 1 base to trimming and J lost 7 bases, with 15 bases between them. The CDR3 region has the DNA TGCGCCAGCAGCTTGACGGGGGGCTGGGGCAACATTCAGTACTTC. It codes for CASSLTGGWGNIQYF.

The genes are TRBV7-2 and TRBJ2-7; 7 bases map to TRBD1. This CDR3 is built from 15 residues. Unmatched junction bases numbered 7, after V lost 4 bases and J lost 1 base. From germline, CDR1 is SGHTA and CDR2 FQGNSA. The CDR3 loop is CASSSPPGQSYEQYF. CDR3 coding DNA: TGTGCCAGCAGCTCACCTCCGGGACAGTCCTACGAGCAGTACTTC.

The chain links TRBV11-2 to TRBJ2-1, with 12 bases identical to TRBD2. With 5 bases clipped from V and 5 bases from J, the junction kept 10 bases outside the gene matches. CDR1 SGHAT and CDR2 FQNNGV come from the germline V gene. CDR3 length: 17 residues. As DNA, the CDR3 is TGTGCCAGCAGCCGTTCTCGGACTAGCGGGATAGACAATGAGCAGTTCTTC. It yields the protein CASSRSRTSGIDNEQFF.